This T cell receptor (beta chain) was obtained from a study of shared clonotypes between healthy human individuals. The method was immunoSEQ multiplex PCR; TCRdb's version includes in-frame clones alone and lacks a portion of them. The sample lists over 950,000 clones, about 80% occurring once. This clone occurred many times. Germline assignment: CDR1 MDHEN and CDR2 SYDVKM. The CDR3 totals 14 residues. V was trimmed by 3 bases and J by 0 bases, leaving 9 bases between them. Sample: memory CD4+ T cells from PBMCs. Subset specified: CD45RA-negative fraction. The sequence came from a man younger than 35 in good health. Some clones in this sample may be carry-over from other donors' samples. The chain couples TRBV28 to TRBJ2-7; no definite D call. The CDR3 is CASSFLLASYEQYF. CDR3 sequence (DNA): TGTGCCAGCAGTTTCCTACTCGCCTCCTACGAGCAGTACTTC. The variable domain in full, completed from reference TRBV28 and TRBJ2-7, reads DVKVTQSSRYLVKRTGEKVFLECVQDMDHENMFWYRQDPGLGLRLIYFSYDVKMKEKGDIPEGYSVSREKKERFSLILESASTNQTSMYLCASSFLLASYEQYFGPGTRLTVT.